This T cell receptor beta chain was documented in a study of regulatory T cells in long-lasting Graves disease. The study, taken as a whole, reports: Persistent disease was associated with favored TRBV28 usage and with favored use of TRBJ1-2 and TRBJ2-5. Sample size, which was small, may have reduced accuracy.

Time point indicated: newly diagnosed GD, antithyroid drugs for less than 3 months. Researchers made the TCR library from RNA that was extracted from PBMCs. Arm-PCR of CDR3 regions and iRepertoire HTBI primers were used to build TCR beta libraries. TCRdb itself ran the multiplex PCR reads through MiXCR, one entry per CDR3 protein. Seen here are 300,000 to 450,000 distinct CDR3 sequences, 15% observed once, and the top ten hold 20% to 25%. This clonotype was picked up a small number of times. Its antigen is unknown. Germline V gene sequence: CDR1 MNHEY, CDR2 SMNVEV (reference sequence). With 5 bases removed from V and 2 bases from J, the gap between germline ends came to 16 bases. CDR3 size: 17 residues.

The chain links TRBV27 to TRBJ1-6; D perhaps matches TRBD1 (5 bases). The input for sequencing was peripheral blood mononuclear cells (PBMCs), taken at new diagnosis, from a patient treated with antithyroid drugs. This clonotype was sampled from a female donor with Graves disease. CDR3 sequence (DNA): TGTGCCAGCAGTCCCCGGACATTCGGACCCTATAATTCACCCCTCCACTTT. Translation gives CASSPRTFGPYNSPLHF.